This T cell receptor (beta chain) was captured by sequencing in a study of graft-versus-host responses after intestinal transplantation. Study findings and constraints: Some GvH clones were seen earlier in gut or blood, suggesting intestinal origin. Patients with graft-donor T cell macrochimerism had high graft-versus-host to host-versus-graft clonal ratios in allografts.

Turning to this clone: What it binds is not known.

Profiled with immunoSEQ multiplex PCR; TCRdb holds only in-frame clones, not every one. This table holds 81,000 or so clones, about 93% found once. The germline V gene encodes CDR1 MGHRA and CDR2 YSYEKL. V was pared by 4 bases and J by 4 bases, with 7 bases of the junction left unmatched. The CDR3 consists of 17 residues. The TCR comes from a human donor who was the organ donor for an intestinal transplant. The starting material was unstimulated CD8+ T cells sorted from spleen or lymph node cells, obtained before transplant. This chain uses TRBV4-1 with TRBJ2-3, with 14 bases lining up with TRBD2. The CDR3 region has the DNA TGCGCCAGCAGCCCCCGGGGGACTAGCGGGAGTTCAGATACGCAGTATTTT. This codes for CASSPRGTSGSSDTQYF.